The present TCR beta chain was sequenced within a study of T cell changes during pregnancy in multiple sclerosis. Profiled with immunoSEQ multiplex PCR; TCRdb holds only in-frame clones, not every one. The sample lists roughly 40,000 clones, about 91% occurring once. Trimming took 3 bases from V and 2 from J, leaving 8 bases between them. CDR3 size: 14 residues. Germline lookup yields CDR1 LNHDA and CDR2 SQIVND (reference sequence). Sequences were derived from CD4+ T cells from peripheral blood mononuclear cells, sampled before pregnancy. The source is a female donor with multiple sclerosis, enrolled in a pregnancy study. The chain carries TRBV19 and TRBJ1-5; maybe TRBD1 (6 bases). CDR3 loop: CASSIEGGNQPQHF. CDR3 bases: TGTGCCAGTAGTATCGAGGGGGGCAATCAGCCCCAGCATTTT.